This TCR beta chain originates from a study of spatial heterogeneity in lung cancer. MiXCR, run by TCRdb on the 5' RACE reads, gives a single entry per CDR3 protein. The sample contains tens of thousands of distinct CDR3 sequences, approximately 21% of which appear only once. Germline values: CDR1 MNHEY, CDR2 SVGAGI. V lost 5 bases and J lost 7; bases outside the gene matches: 8. The CDR3 covers 14 residues. Specified time point: sample taken at primary tumor resection. Frozen PBMC, nontumor lung or tumor provided whole RNA, which was sequenced unsorted. Samples came from approximately 65 TRACERx patients with untreated early-stage lung cancer.

The origin of this receptor is a male donor with early-stage non-small cell lung cancer. This sequence joins TRBV6-5 and TRBJ2-1, with 7 nucleotides matching TRBD2. The sample in question was PBMCs, obtained at surgery. The CDR3 is CASSRTGGLNEQFF. The CDR3 DNA follows: TGTGCCAGCAGTCGAACGGGAGGCCTTAATGAGCAGTTCTTC.